This T cell receptor (beta chain) was obtained from a study of post-analysis software for immune sequencing data. The wider study: The patients showed relapsing-remitting, secondary progressive and progressive-relapsing multiple sclerosis courses.

As for this clonotype: As yet, its antigen is unknown.

Points from the study as a whole: Among four to six TRBV segments more frequent in patients than controls were TRBV5-6, TRBV5-1 and TRBV20-1. Those with multiple sclerosis, the patient group, showed significantly lower normalized Chao1 diversity than controls.

V lost 7 bases to trimming and J lost 3 bases, with 11 bases between them. This CDR3 has 13 amino acids. Germline loops: CDR1 SNHLY, CDR2 FYNNEI. Libraries were made from TCR beta cDNA, and they carried unique molecular identifiers. Input amounts of 1 to 10 million T cells were used. These gave 500,000 or so cDNA molecules, so each molecule approximated one T cell. TCRdb re-called the PCR reads with MiXCR, one entry per CDR3 protein. Of 650,000 to 900,000 distinct CDR3 sequences listed, about 43% are singletons. The sample consisted of blood. This sequence joins TRBV2 and TRBJ2-3, with D possibly matching TRBD2 (5 bases). This sequence originates from a girl between 5 and 17 years old with multiple sclerosis. CDR3 nucleotides: TGTGCCAGCATGTTCCTAGCTACAGATACGCAGTATTTT. This translates into CASMFLATDTQYF. The full variable domain, in which reference TRBV2 and TRBJ2-3 provide the parts outside the CDR3, is EPEVTQTPSHQVTQMGQEVILRCVPISNHLYFYWYRQILGQKVEFLVSFYNNEISEKSEIFDDQFSVERPDGSNFTLKIRSTKLEDSAMYFCASMFLATDTQYFGPGTRLTVL.